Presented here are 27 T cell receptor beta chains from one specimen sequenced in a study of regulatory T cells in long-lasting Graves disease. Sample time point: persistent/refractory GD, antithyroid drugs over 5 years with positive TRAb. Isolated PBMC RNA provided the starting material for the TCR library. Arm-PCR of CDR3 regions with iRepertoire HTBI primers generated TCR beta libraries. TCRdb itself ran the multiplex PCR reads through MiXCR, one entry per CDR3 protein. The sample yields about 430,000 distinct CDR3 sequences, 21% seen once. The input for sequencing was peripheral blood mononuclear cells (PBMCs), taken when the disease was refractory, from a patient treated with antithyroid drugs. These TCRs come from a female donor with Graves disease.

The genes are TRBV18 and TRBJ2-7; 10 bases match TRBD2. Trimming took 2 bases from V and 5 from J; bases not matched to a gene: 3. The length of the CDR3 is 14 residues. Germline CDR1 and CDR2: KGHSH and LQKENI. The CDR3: CASSPTSGIDEQYF. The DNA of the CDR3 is TGTGCCAGCTCACCAACTAGCGGGATAGACGAGCAGTACTTC.

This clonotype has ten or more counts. The CDR3 reads CASSLGPGSGYGYTF. The DNA for the CDR3 is TGTGCCAGCAGTTTAGGGCCGGGCTCCGGATATGGCTACACCTTC. V is TRBV12-3 or TRBV12-4 and J is TRBJ1-2, with D uncertain. The CDR3 length is 15 residues. Trimming shortened V by 1 base and J by 5 bases, and 14 bases separated the two germline ends.

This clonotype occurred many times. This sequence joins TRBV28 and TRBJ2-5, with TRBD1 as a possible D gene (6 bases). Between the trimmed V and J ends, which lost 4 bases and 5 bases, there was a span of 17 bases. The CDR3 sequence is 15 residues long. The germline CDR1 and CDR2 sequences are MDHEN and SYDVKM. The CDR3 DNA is TGTGCCAGCAGTTCCCCTCAGGGGCTCAGGGAGACCCAGTACTTC. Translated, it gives CASSSPQGLRETQYF. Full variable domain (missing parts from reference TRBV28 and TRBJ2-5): DVKVTQSSRYLVKRTGEKVFLECVQDMDHENMFWYRQDPGLGLRLIYFSYDVKMKEKGDIPEGYSVSREKKERFSLILESASTNQTSMYLCASSSPQGLRETQYFGPGTRLLVL.

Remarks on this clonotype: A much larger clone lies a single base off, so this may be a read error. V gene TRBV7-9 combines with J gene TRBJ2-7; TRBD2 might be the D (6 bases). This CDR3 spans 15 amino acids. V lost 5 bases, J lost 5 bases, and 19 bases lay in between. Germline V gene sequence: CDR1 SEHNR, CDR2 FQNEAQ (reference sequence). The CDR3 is CASSDHRRDRDEQYF. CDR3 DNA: TGTGCCAGCAGCGACCATAGGCGGGACCGGGACGAGCAGTACTTC.

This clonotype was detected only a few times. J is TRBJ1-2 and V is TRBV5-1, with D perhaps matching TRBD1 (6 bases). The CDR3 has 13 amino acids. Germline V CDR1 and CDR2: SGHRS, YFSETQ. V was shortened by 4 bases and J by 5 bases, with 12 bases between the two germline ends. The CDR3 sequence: CASSPEGEYGYTF. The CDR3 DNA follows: TGCGCCAGCAGCCCCGAGGGGGAATATGGCTACACCTTC.

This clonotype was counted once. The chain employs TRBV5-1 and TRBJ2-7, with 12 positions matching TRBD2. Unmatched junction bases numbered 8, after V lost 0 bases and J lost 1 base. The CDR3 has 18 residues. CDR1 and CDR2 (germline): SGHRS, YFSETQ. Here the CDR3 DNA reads TGCGCCAGCAGCTTGGGCCTAGCGGGAGGGCCGAGTTCCTACGAGCAGTACTTC. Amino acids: CASSLGLAGGPSSYEQYF.

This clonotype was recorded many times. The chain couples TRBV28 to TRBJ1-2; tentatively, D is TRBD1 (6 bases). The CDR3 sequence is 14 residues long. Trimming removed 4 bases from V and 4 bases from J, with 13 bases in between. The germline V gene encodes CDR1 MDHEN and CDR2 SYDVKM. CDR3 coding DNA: TGTGCCAGCAGTTCGATTTTGACAGGCTATGGCTACACCTTC. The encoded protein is CASSSILTGYGYTF.

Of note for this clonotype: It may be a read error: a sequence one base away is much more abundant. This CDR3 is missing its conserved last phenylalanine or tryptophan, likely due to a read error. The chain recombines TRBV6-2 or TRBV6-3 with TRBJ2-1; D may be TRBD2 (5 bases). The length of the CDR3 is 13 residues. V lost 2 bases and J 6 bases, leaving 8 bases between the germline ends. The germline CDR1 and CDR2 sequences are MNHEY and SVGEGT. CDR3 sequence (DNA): TGTGCCAGCAGTTACGGGAGTGGCAATGAGCAGTTCCTC. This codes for CASSYGSGNEQFL.

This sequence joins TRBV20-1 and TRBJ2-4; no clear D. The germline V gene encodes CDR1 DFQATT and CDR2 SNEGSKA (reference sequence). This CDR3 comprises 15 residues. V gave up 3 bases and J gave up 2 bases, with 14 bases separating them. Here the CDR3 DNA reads TGCAGTGCTAGCAGGCAGTCCCTAACCAAAAACATTCAGTACTTC. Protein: CSASRQSLTKNIQYF.

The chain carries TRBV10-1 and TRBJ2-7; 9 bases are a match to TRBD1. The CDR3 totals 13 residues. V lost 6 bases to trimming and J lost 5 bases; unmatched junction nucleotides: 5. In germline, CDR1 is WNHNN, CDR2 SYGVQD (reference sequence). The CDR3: CASSGDRVHEQYF. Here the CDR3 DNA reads TGCGCCAGCAGCGGGGACAGGGTCCACGAGCAGTACTTC.

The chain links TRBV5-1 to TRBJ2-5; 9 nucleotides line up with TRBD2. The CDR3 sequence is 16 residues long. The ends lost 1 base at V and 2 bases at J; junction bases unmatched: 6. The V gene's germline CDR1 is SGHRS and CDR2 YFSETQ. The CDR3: CASSLRPSGKQETQYF. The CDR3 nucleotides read TGCGCCAGCAGCTTGCGGCCTAGCGGGAAACAAGAGACCCAGTACTTC.

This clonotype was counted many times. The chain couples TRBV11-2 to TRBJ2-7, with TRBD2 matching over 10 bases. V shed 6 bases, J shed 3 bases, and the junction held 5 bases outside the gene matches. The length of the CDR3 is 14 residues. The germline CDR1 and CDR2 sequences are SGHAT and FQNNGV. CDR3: CASRRGTSVYEQYF. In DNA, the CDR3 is TGTGCCAGCAGGAGAGGGACTAGCGTCTACGAGCAGTACTTC.

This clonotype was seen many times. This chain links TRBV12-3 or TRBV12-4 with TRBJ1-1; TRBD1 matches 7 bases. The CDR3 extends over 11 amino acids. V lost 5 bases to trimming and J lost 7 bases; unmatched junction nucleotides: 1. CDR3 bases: TGTGCCAGCAGTCGGACAGGTGAAGCTTTCTTT. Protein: CASSRTGEAFF.

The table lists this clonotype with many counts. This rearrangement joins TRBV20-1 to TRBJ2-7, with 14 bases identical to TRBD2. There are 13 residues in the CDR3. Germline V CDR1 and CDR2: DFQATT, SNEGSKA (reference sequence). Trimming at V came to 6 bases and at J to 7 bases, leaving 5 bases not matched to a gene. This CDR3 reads CSARTSGRLEQYF. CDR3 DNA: TGCAGTGCGCGGACTAGCGGGAGGCTTGAGCAGTACTTC.

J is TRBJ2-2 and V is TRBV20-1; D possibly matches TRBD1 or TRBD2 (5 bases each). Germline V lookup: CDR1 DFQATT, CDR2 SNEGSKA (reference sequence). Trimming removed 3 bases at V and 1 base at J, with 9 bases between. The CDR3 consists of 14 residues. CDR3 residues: CSARGRLNTGELFF. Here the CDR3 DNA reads TGCAGTGCTAGGGGACGCCTGAACACCGGGGAGCTGTTTTTT.

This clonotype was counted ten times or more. The CDR3 DNA reads TGTGCCAGCAGTCCCGGGGGGCAGAACTATGGCTACACCTTC. Protein product: CASSPGGQNYGYTF. The chain couples TRBV28 to TRBJ1-2; D perhaps matches TRBD1 (6 bases). The CDR3 covers 14 residues. From germline, CDR1 is MDHEN and CDR2 SYDVKM. The V end lost 5 bases, the J end lost 2 bases, and 12 bases lay between the germline ends.

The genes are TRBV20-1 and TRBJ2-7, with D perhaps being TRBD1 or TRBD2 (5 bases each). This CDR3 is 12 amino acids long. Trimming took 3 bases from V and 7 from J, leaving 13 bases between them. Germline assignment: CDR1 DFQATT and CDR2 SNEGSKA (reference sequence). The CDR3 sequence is CSASSIGGEQYF. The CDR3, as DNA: TGCAGTGCTAGTAGCATTGGGGGAGAGCAGTACTTC.

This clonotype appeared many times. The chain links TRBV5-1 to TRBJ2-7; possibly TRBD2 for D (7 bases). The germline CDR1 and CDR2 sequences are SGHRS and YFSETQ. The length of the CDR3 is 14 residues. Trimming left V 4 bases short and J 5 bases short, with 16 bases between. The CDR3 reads CASSPVGGPNEQYF. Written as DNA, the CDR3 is TGCGCCAGCAGCCCTGTGGGGGGGCCCAACGAGCAGTACTTC.

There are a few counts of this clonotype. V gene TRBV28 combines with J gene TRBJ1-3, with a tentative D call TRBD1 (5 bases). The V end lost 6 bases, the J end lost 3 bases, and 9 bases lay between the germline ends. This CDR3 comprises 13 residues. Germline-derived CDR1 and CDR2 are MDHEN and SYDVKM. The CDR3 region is CASSGTHGNTIYF. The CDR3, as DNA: TGTGCCAGCAGCGGGACGCATGGAAACACCATATATTTT. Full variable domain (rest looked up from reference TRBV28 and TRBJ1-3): DVKVTQSSRYLVKRTGEKVFLECVQDMDHENMFWYRQDPGLGLRLIYFSYDVKMKEKGDIPEGYSVSREKKERFSLILESASTNQTSMYLCASSGTHGNTIYFGEGSWLTVV.

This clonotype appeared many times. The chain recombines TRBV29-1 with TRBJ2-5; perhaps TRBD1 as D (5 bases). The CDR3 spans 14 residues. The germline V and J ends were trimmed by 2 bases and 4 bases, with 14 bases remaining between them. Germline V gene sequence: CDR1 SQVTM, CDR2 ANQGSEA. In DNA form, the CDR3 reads TGCAGCGTTGAATCAGGGAAGTTTACAGAGACCCAGTACTTC. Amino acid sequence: CSVESGKFTETQYF.

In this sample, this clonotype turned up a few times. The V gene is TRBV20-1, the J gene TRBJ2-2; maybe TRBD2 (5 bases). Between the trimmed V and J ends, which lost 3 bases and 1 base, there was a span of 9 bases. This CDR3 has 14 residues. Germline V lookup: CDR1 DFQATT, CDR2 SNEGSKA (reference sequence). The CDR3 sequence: CSASTAVNTGELFF. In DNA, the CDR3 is TGCAGTGCTAGTACAGCGGTGAACACCGGGGAGCTGTTTTTT.

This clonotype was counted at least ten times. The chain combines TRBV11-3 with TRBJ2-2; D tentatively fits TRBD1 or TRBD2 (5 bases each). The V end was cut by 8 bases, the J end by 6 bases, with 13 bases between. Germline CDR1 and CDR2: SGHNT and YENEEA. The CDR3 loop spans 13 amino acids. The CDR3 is CASRAQGAGELFF. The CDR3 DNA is TGTGCCAGCCGAGCGCAGGGAGCCGGGGAGCTGTTTTTT.

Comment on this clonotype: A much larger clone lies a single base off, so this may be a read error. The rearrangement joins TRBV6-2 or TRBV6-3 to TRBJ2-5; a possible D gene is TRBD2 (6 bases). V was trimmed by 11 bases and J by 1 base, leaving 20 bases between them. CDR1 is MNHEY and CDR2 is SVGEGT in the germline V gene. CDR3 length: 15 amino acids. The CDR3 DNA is TGTGCCGGCGGAAGCTCTAGCGCCGGCCAAGAGACCCAGTACTTC. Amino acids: CAGGSSSAGQETQYF.

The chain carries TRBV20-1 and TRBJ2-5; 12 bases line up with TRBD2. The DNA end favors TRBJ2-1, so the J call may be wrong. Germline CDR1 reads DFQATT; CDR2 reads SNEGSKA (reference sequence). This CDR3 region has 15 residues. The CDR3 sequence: CSANPKGLAGSEQFF. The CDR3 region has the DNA TGCAGTGCTAACCCTAAGGGACTAGCGGGTTCTGAGCAGTTCTTC.

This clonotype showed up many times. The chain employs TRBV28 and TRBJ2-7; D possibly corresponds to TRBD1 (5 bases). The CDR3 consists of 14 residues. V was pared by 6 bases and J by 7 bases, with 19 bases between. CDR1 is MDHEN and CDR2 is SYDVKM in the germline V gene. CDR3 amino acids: CASSHRGSSWEQYF. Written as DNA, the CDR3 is TGTGCCAGCAGCCATAGGGGCTCCTCGTGGGAGCAGTACTTC.

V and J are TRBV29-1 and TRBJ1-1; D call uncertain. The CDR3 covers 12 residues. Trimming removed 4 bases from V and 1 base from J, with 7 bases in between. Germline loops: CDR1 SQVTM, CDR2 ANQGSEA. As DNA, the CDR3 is TGCAGCGTTGGACGGACGAACACTGAAGCTTTCTTT. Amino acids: CSVGRTNTEAFF. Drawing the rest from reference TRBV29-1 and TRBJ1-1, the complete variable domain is SAVISQKPSRDICQRGTSLTIQCQVDSQVTMMFWYRQQPGQSLTLIATANQGSEATYESGFVIDKFPISRPNLTFSTLTVSNMSPEDSSIYLCSVGRTNTEAFFGQGTRLTVV.

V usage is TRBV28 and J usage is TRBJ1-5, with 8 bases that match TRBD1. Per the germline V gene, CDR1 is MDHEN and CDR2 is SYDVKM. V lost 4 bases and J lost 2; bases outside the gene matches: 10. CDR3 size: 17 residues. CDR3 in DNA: TGTGCCAGCAGTTACTTGGACAGGGAGGGCGGCAATCAGCCCCAGCATTTT. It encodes CASSYLDREGGNQPQHF.